These 4 T cell receptor beta chains were all obtained from the same sample, sequenced in a study of spatial heterogeneity in lung cancer. Each CDR3 protein gets one entry after TCRdb re-called the 5' RACE reads with MiXCR. The sample has 100,000 to 120,000 distinct CDR3 sequences; roughly a tenth are singletons. This sample's time point: blood at routine non-recurrence follow-up after resection. The sample consisted of PBMCs, taken at follow-up. These receptors were collected from a female donor with early-stage non-small cell lung cancer.

The chain uses TRBV5-1 and TRBJ2-5; a possible D gene is TRBD1 (5 bases). CDR3 length: 13 amino acids. Per germline, CDR1 SGHRS and CDR2 YFSETQ. V was cut by 4 bases and J by 5 bases, with 12 bases left in between. The CDR3 reads CASSAAGRETQYF. In nucleotides, the CDR3 is TGCGCCAGCAGCGCGGCAGGGCGGGAGACCCAGTACTTC.

The chain links TRBV7-9 to TRBJ1-2; D is possibly TRBD1 (5 bases). The germline CDR1 and CDR2 sequences are SEHNR and FQNEAQ (reference sequence). This CDR3 region has 16 residues. V was trimmed by 3 bases and J by 4 bases, leaving 18 bases between them. The CDR3 reads CASSFTNAGKGYGYTF. The CDR3 bases are TGTGCCAGCAGCTTCACAAACGCAGGGAAGGGCTATGGCTACACCTTC.

This clonotype was observed many times. The genes are TRBV20-1 and TRBJ2-2; 8 bases match TRBD2. Germline V gives CDR1 DFQATT, CDR2 SNEGSKA (reference sequence). The CDR3 extends over 15 amino acids. The junction had 6 bases not matched to a gene; V was cut back by 4 bases and J by 2 bases. The CDR3: CSAIDSGTNTGELFF. CDR3 DNA sequence: TGCAGTGCTATTGATAGCGGGACCAACACCGGGGAGCTGTTTTTT.

This clonotype was counted only a few times. The chain carries TRBV3-1 and TRBJ1-5, with D maybe TRBD1 (6 bases). CDR1 is LGHDT and CDR2 is YNNKEL in the germline V gene (reference sequence). The CDR3 runs to 16 residues. V was clipped by 1 base and J by 2 bases, with 12 bases between them. The CDR3 DNA follows: TGTGCCAGCAGCCAAGGTGGGGGGGCGGGCAATCAGCCCCAGCATTTT. Protein product: CASSQGGGAGNQPQHF.